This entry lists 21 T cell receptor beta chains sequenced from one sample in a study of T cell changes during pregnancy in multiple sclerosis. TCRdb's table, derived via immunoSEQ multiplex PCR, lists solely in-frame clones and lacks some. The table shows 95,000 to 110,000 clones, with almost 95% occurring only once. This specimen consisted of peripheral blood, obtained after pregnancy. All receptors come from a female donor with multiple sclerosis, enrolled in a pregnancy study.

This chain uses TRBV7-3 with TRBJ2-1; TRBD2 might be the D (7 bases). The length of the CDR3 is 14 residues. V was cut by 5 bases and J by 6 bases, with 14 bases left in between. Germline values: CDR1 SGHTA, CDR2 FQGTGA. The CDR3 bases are TGTGCCAGCAGCACTATAGGGGGGGCCAATGAGCAGTTCTTC. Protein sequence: CASSTIGGANEQFF. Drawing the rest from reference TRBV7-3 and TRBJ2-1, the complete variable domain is GAGVSQTPSNKVTEKGKYVELRCDPISGHTALYWYRQSLGQGPEFLIYFQGTGAADDSGLPNDRFFAVRPEGSVSTLKIQRTERGDSAVYLCASSTIGGANEQFFGPGTRLTVL.

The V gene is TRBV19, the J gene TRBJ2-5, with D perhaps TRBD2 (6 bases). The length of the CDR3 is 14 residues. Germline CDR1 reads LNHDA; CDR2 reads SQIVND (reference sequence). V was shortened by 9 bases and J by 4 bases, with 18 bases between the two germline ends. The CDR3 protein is CARPLSGRRETQYF. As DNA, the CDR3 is TGTGCCAGGCCGCTCTCAGGGAGGAGAGAGACCCAGTACTTC.

The CDR3 reads CASAFGGRTSEQYF. The CDR3 region has the DNA TGTGCCAGCGCCTTCGGCGGGAGGACGAGCGAGCAGTACTTC. V gene TRBV7-2 combines with J gene TRBJ2-7, with TRBD2 identical over 8 bases. CDR1 and CDR2 (germline): SGHTA, FQGNSA. The CDR3 sequence is 14 residues long. Losses at the gene ends were 8 bases for V and 6 bases for J; bases not matched to a gene: 12.

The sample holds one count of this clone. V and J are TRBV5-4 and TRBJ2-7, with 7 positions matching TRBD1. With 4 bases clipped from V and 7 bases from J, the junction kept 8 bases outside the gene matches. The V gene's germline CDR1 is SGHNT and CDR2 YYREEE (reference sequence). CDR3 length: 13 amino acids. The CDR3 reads CASSPDRRLEQYF. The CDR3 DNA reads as TGTGCCAGCAGCCCGGACAGGCGCTTGGAGCAGTACTTC.

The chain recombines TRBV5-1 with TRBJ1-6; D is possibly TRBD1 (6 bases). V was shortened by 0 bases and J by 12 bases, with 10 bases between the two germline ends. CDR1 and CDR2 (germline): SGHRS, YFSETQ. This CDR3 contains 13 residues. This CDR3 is CASSLEVRGPLHF. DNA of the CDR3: TGCGCCAGCAGCTTGGAGGTCAGGGGACCCCTCCACTTT.

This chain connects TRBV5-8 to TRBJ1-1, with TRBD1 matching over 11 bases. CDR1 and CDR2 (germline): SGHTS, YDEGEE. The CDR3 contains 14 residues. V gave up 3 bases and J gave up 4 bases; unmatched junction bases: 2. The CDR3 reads CASSWDRGSTEAFF. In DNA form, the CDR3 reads TGTGCCAGCAGCTGGGACAGGGGGAGCACTGAAGCTTTCTTT.

CDR3 amino acids: CASSLTGQGEAFF. Here the CDR3 DNA reads TGTGCCAGCAGCTTAACAGGACAGGGGGAAGCTTTCTTT. The rearrangement uses TRBV7-3 and TRBJ1-1; 9 bases line up with TRBD1. This CDR3 region has 13 residues. Germline V CDR1 and CDR2: SGHTA, FQGTGA. The J segment lost 8 bases and the V segment lost 0 bases, leaving 1 base of the junction unmatched.

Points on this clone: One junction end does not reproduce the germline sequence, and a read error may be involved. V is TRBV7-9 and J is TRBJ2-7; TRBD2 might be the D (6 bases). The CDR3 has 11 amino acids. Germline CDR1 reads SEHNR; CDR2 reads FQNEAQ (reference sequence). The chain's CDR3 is CASSVGGYQDF. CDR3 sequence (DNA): TGTGCCAGCAGCGTTGGGGGGTACCAGGACTTC.

Here the CDR3 DNA reads TGTGCCAGCAGTCCCACAGGGGCTGGGGCCAACGTCCTGACTTTC. This gives the protein CASSPTGAGANVLTF. The chain has TRBV6-1 and TRBJ2-6; TRBD1 matches 7 bases. The germline gives CDR1 MNHNS, CDR2 SASEGT. The CDR3 sequence is 15 residues long. V trimming: 5 bases; J trimming: 2 bases; junction bases outside the gene matches: 3.

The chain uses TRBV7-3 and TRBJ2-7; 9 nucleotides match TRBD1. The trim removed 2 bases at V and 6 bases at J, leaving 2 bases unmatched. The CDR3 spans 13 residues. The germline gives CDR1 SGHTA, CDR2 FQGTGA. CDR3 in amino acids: CASSLGTGSEQYF. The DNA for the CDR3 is TGTGCCAGCAGCTTAGGGACAGGGAGCGAGCAGTACTTC.

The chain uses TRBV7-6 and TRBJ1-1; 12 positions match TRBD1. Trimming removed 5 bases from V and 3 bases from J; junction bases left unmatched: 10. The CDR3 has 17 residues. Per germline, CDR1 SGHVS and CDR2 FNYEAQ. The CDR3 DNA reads TGTGCCAGCAGCCCCTGGGACAGGGGGCGATCTGACACTGAAGCTTTCTTT. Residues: CASSPWDRGRSDTEAFF. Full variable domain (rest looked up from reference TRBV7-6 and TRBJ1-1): GAGVSQSPRYKVTKRGQDVALRCDPISGHVSLYWYRQALGQGPEFLTYFNYEAQQDKSGLPNDRFSAERPEGSISTLTIQRTEQRDSAMYRCASSPWDRGRSDTEAFFGQGTRLTVV.

The CDR3 DNA is TGTGCCAGCAGCCAAGGGCAGGCCGCGGGCTATGGCTACACCTTC. Protein sequence: CASSQGQAAGYGYTF. V usage is TRBV4-2 and J usage is TRBJ1-2; D gene uncertain. The CDR3 consists of 15 residues. V dropped 1 base and J dropped 4 bases, with 13 bases sitting between them. Germline V lookup: CDR1 LGHNA, CDR2 YNFKEQ.

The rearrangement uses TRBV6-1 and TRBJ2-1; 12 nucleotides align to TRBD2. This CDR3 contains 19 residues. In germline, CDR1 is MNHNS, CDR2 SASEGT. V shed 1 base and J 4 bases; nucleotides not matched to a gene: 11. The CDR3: CASSEGEGGLAGPYNEQFF. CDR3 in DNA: TGTGCCAGCAGTGAAGGAGAAGGGGGACTAGCGGGTCCGTACAATGAGCAGTTCTTC.

CDR3 in DNA: TGTGCCAGCAGTTCCCCCAGGACAGGGGGCACAGGAGAGACCCAGTACTTC. Protein sequence: CASSSPRTGGTGETQYF. The chain joins TRBV28 to TRBJ2-5; 11 nucleotides match TRBD1. CDR1 MDHEN and CDR2 SYDVKM come from the germline V gene. V lost 4 bases and J lost 4; bases outside the gene matches: 11. The CDR3 is 17 residues long.

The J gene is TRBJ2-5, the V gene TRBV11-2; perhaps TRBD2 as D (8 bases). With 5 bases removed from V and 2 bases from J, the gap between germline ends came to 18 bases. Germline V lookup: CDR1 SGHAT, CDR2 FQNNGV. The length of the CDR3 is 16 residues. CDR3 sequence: CASSQGVAGPQETQYF. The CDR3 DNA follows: TGTGCCAGCAGCCAGGGGGTAGCGGGGCCACAAGAGACCCAGTACTTC.

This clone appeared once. CDR3 loop: CASSSRQLGTDTQYF. In DNA, the CDR3 is TGCGCCAGCAGCTCCCGACAGCTCGGGACAGATACGCAGTATTTT. The V call is TRBV5-1, the J call TRBJ2-3, with a weak D call TRBD1 (5 bases). Germline CDR1 and CDR2: SGHRS and YFSETQ. The CDR3 extends over 15 amino acids. Trimming took off 3 bases at V and 3 bases at J, with 14 bases between the two ends.

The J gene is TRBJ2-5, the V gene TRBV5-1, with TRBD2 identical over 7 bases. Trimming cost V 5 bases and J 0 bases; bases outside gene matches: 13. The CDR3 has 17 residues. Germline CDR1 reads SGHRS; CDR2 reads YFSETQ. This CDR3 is CASSDKGGSGDQETQYF. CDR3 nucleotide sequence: TGCGCCAGCAGTGACAAGGGAGGGTCGGGGGACCAAGAGACCCAGTACTTC. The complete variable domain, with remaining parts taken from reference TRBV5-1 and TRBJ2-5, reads KAGVTQTPRYLIKTRGQQVTLSCSPISGHRSVSWYQQTPGQGLQFLFEYFSETQRNKGNFPGRFSGRQFSNSRSEMNVSTLELGDSALYLCASSDKGGSGDQETQYFGPGTRLLVL.

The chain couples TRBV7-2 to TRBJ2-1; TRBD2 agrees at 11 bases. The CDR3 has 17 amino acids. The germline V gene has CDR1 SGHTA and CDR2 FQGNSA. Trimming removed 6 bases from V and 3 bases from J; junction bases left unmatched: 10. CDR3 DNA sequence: TGTGCCAGCAGACACTTAGCGGGGGGGCCCGGCTACAATGAGCAGTTCTTC. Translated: CASRHLAGGPGYNEQFF. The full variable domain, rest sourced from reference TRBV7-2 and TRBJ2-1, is GAGVSQSPSNKVTEKGKDVELRCDPISGHTALYWYRQSLGQGLEFLIYFQGNSAPDKSGLPSDRFSAERTGGSVSTLTIQRTQQEDSAVYLCASRHLAGGPGYNEQFFGPGTRLTVL.

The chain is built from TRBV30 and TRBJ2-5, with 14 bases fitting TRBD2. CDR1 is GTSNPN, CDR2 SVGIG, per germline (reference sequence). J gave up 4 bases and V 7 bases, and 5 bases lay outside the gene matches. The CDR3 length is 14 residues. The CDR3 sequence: CALTGTSGRETQYF. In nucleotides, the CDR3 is TGTGCCTTAACGGGGACTAGCGGGAGAGAGACCCAGTACTTC.

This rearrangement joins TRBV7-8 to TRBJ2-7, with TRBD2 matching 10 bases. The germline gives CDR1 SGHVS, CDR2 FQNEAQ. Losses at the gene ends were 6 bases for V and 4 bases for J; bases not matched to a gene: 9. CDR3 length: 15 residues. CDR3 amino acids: CASRFEAGGRYEQYF. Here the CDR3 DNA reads TGTGCCAGCAGGTTTGAAGCGGGGGGGAGGTACGAGCAGTACTTC. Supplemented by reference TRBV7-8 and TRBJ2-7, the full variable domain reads GAGVSQSPRYKVAKRGQDVALRCDPISGHVSLFWYQQALGQGPEFLTYFQNEAQLDKSGLPSDRFFAERPEGSVSTLKIQRTQQEDSAVYLCASRFEAGGRYEQYFGPGTRLTVT.

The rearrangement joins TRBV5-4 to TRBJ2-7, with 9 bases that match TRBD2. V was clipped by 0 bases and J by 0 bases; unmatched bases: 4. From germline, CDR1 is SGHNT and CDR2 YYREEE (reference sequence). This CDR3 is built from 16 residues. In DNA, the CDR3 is TGTGCCAGCAGCTTGGGGCTAGCGGGGAGCTCCTACGAGCAGTACTTC. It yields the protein CASSLGLAGSSYEQYF.